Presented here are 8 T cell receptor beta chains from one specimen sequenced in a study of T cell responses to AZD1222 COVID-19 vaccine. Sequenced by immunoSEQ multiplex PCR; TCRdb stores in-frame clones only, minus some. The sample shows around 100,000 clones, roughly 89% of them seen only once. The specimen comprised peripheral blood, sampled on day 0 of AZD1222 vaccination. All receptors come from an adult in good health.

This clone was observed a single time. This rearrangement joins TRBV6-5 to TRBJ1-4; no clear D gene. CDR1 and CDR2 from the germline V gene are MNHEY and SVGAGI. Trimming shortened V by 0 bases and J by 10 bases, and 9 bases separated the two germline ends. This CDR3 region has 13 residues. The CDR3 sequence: CASSYSRRRKLFF. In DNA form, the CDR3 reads TGTGCCAGCAGTTACTCGAGAAGGAGAAAACTGTTTTTT.

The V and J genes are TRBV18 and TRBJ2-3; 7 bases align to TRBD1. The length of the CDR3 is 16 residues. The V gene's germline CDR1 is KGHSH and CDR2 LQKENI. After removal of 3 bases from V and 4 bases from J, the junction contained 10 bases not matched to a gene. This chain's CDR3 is CASSPRAGGWADTQYF. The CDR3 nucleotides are TGTGCCAGCTCACCCCGGGCAGGGGGTTGGGCAGATACGCAGTATTTT.

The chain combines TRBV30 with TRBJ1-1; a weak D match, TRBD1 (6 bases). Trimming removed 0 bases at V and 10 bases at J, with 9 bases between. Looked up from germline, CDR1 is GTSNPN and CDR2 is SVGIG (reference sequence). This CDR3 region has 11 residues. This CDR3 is CAWSVGGLAFF. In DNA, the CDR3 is TGTGCCTGGAGTGTCGGGGGGCTAGCTTTCTTT.

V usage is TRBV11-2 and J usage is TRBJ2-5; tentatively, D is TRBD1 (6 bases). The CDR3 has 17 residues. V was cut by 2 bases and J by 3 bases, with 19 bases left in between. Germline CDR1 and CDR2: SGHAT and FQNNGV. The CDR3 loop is CASSLRLPGEGEETQYF. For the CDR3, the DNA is TGTGCCAGCAGCTTACGGCTGCCAGGGGAAGGCGAAGAGACCCAGTACTTC.

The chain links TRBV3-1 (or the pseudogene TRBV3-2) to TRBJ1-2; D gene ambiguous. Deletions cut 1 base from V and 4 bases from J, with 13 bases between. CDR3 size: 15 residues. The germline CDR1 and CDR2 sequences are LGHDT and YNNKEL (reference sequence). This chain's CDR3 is CASSQVSVGAYGYTF. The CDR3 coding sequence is TGTGCCAGCAGCCAAGTCTCTGTGGGTGCCTATGGCTACACCTTC.

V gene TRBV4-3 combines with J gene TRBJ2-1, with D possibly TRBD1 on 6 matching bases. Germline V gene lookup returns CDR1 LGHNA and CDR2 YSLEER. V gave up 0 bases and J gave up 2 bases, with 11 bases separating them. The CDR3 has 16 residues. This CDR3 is CASSQDLQGAYNEQFF. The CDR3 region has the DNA TGCGCCAGCAGCCAAGATCTACAGGGTGCCTACAATGAGCAGTTCTTC.

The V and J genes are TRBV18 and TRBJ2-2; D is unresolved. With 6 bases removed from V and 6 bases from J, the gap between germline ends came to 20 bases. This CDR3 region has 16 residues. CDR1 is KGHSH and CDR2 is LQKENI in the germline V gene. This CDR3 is CASSLVAAQVPGELFF. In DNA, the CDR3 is TGTGCCAGCTCCCTCGTTGCGGCTCAGGTGCCCGGGGAGCTGTTTTTT.

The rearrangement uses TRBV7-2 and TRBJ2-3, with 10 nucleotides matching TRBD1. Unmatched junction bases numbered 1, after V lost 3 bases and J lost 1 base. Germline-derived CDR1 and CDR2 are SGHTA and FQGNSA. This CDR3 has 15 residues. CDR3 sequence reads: CASSLTGGGTDTQYF. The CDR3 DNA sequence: TGTGCCAGCAGCTTGACAGGGGGCGGCACAGATACGCAGTATTTT.